These 2 T cell receptor beta chains came from one sample sequenced in a study of blood T cell repertoires in COVID-19. Clones were sequenced by immunoSEQ multiplex PCR, and TCRdb holds only the in-frame ones, with some missing. The sample has roughly 68,000 clones; 87% are singletons. The source material was peripheral blood. Receptors were obtained from a woman aged 45 to 65 with COVID-19, enrolled during active disease.

The rearrangement joins TRBV5-1 to TRBJ2-7; 7 bases line up with TRBD2. V was pared by 3 bases and J by 2 bases, with 11 bases of the junction left unmatched. CDR1 is SGHRS, CDR2 YFSETQ, per germline. The length of the CDR3 is 16 residues. This CDR3 is CASSSASGTKTYEQYF. CDR3 coding DNA: TGCGCCAGCAGCTCAGCCTCCGGGACTAAGACCTACGAGCAGTACTTC.

The chain combines TRBV13 with TRBJ2-7; weak D call: TRBD1 (5 bases). The germline CDR1 and CDR2 sequences are PRHDT and FYEKMQ (reference sequence). The length of the CDR3 is 13 residues. Trimming shortened V by 5 bases and J by 2 bases, and 10 bases separated the two germline ends. CDR3 sequence (DNA): TGTGCCAGCAGCCCAGGACACGCCTACGAGCAGTACTTC. Amino acids: CASSPGHAYEQYF.